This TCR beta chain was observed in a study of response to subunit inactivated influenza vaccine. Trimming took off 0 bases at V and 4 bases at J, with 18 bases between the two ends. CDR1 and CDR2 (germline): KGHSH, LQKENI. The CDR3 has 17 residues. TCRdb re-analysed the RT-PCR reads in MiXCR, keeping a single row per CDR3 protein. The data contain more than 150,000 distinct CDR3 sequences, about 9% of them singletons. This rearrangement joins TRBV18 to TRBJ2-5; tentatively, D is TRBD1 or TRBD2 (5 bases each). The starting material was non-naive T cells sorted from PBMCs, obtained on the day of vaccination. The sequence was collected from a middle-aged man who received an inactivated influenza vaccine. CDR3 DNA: TGTGCCAGCTCACCACCGGGACGGACCAGTAAAGTAGAGACCCAGTACTTC. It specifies CASSPPGRTSKVETQYF.